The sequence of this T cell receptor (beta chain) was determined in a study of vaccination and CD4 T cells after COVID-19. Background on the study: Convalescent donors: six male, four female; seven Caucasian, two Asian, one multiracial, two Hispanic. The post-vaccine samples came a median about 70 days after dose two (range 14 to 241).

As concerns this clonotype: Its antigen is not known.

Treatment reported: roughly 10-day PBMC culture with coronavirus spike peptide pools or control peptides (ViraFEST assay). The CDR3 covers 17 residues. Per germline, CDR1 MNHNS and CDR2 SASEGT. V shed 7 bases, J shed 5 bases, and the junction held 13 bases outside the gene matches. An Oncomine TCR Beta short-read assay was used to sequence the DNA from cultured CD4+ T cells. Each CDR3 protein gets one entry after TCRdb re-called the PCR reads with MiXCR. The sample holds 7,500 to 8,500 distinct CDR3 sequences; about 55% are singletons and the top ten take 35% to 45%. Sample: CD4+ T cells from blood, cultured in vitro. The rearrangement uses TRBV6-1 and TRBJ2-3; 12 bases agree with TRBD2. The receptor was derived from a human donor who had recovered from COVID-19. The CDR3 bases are TGTGCCAGCACCTATCCGCCTAGCGGGGGGGATCAAGATACGCAGTATTTT. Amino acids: CASTYPPSGGDQDTQYF.